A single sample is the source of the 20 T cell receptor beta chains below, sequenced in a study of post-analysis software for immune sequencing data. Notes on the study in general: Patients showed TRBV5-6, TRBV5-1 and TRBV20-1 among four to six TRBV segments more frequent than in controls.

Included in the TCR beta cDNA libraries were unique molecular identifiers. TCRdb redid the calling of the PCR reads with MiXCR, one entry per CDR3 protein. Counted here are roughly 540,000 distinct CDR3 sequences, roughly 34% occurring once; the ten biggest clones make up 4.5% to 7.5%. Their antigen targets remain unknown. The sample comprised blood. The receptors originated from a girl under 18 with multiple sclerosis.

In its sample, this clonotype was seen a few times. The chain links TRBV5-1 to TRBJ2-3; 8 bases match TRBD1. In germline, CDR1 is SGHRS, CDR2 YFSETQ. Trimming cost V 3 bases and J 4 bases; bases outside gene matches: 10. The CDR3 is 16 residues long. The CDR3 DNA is TGCGCCAGCAGCTCGGATTCGACAGGGGCAGCAGATACGCAGTATTTT. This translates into CASSSDSTGAADTQYF.

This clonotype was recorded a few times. For the CDR3, the DNA is TGTGCCAGCAGCTTACGGGGACAGGGCTCTGGGGCCAACGTCCTGACTTTC. Translating it yields CASSLRGQGSGANVLTF. The chain recombines TRBV7-9 with TRBJ2-6; the match to TRBD1 covers 9 bases. Germline lookup yields CDR1 SEHNR and CDR2 FQNEAQ (reference sequence). V gave up 2 bases and J gave up 0 bases; unmatched junction bases: 2. The CDR3 has 17 residues.

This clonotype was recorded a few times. The CDR3, as DNA: TGCAGCGTTGAAGGTTCCTATGGCTACACCTTC. Its translation is CSVEGSYGYTF. The rearrangement links TRBV29-1 to TRBJ1-2; D unclear. CDR1 and CDR2 from the germline V gene are SQVTM and ANQGSEA. Deletions cut 1 base from V and 4 bases from J, with 4 bases between. This CDR3 region has 11 residues.

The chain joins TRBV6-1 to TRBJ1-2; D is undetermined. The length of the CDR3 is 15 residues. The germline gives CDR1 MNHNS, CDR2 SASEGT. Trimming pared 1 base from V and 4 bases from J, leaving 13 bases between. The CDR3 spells CASSEGTPRSYGYTF. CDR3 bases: TGTGCCAGCAGTGAAGGGACCCCACGATCCTATGGCTACACCTTC.

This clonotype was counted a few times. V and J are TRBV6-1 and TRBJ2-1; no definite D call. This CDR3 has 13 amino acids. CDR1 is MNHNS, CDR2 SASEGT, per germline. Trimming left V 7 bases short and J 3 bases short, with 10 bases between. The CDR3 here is CASIARGYNEQFF. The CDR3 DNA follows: TGTGCCAGCATAGCAAGAGGCTACAATGAGCAGTTCTTC.

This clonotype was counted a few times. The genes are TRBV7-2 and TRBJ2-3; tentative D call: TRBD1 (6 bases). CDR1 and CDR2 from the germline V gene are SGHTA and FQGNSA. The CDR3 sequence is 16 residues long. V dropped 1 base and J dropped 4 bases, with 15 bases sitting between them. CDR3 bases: TGTGCCAGCAGCTTAGTTCCGACAGGATCCCCAGATACGCAGTATTTT. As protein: CASSLVPTGSPDTQYF.

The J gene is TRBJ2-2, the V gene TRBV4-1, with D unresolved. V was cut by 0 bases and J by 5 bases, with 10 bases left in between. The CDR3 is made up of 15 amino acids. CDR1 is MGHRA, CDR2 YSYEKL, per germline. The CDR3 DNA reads TGCGCCAGCAGCCAAGACCTCTTGGGGACCGGGGAGCTGTTTTTT. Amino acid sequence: CASSQDLLGTGELFF.

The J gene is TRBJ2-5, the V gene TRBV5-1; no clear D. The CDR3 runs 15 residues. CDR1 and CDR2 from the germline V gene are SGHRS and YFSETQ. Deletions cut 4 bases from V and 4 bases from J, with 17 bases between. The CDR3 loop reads CASSPRVGWGETQYF. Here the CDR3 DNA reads TGCGCCAGCAGCCCCAGAGTTGGTTGGGGAGAGACCCAGTACTTC.

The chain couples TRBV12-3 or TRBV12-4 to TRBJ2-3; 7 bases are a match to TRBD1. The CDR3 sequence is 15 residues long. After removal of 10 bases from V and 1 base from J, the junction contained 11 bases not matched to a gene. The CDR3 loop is CAIIPNRGGTDTQYF. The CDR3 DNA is TGTGCCATCATTCCAAACAGGGGAGGCACAGATACGCAGTATTTT.

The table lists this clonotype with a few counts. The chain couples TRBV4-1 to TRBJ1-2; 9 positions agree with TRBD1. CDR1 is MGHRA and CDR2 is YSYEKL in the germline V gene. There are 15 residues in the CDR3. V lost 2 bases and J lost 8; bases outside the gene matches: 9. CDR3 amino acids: CASSQPWTGEVGYTF. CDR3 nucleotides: TGCGCCAGCAGCCAACCGTGGACAGGGGAGGTCGGCTACACCTTC.

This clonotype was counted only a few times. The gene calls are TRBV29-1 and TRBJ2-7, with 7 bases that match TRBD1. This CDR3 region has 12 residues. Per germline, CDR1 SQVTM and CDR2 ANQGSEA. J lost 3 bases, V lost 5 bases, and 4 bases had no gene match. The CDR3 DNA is TGCAGCGTTAGGGACAGCCTCTACGAGCAGTACTTC. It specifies CSVRDSLYEQYF.

CDR3 in DNA: TGTGCCAGCAAGATGGACTTATATCAAAACATTCAGTACTTC. This gives the protein CASKMDLYQNIQYF. This rearrangement joins TRBV6-5 to TRBJ2-4; maybe TRBD2 (5 bases). The CDR3 has 14 residues. Germline V CDR1 and CDR2: MNHEY, SVGAGI. The V end was cut by 7 bases, the J end by 5 bases, with 15 bases between.

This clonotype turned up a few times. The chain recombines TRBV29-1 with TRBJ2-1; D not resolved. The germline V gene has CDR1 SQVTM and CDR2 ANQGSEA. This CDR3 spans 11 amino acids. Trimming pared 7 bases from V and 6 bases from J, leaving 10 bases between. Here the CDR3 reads CSAGPRNEQFF. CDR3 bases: TGCAGCGCTGGGCCCCGCAATGAGCAGTTCTTC.

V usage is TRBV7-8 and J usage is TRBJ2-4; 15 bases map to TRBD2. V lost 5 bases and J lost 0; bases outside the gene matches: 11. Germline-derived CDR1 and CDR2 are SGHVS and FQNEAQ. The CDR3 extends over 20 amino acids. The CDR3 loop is CASSSFGTSGGKLAKNIQYF. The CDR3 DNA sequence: TGTGCCAGCAGCAGCTTCGGGACTAGCGGGGGGAAATTAGCCAAAAACATTCAGTACTTC.

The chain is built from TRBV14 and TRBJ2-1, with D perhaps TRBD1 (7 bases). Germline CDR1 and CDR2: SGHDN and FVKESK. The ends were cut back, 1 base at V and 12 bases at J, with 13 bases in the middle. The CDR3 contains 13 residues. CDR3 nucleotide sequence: TGTGCCAGCAGCCAAGTCAGGGGGGCTTGGCAGTTCTTC. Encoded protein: CASSQVRGAWQFF.

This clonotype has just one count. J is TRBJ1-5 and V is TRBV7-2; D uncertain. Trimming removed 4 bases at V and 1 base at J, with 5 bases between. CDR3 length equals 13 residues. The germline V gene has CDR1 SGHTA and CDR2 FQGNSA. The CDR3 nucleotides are TGTGCCAGCAGCTCAGCAAGCAATCAGCCCCAGCATTTT. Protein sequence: CASSSASNQPQHF.

CDR3 sequence: CASSPEAGAALLAKNIQYF. CDR3 DNA: TGTGCCAGCAGCCCTGAAGCGGGGGCCGCCCTACTAGCCAAAAACATTCAGTACTTC. The rearrangement uses TRBV12-3 or TRBV12-4 and TRBJ2-4; 8 nucleotides line up with TRBD2. This CDR3 is built from 19 residues. Trimming cost V 6 bases and J 0 bases; bases outside gene matches: 16.

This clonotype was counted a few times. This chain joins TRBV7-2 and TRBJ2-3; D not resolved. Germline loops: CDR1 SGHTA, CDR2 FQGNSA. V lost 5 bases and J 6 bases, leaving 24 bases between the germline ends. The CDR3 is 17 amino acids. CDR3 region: CASSPTPSGINSDTQYF. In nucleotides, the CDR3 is TGTGCCAGCAGCCCGACCCCCTCTGGGATCAACTCCGATACGCAGTATTTT.

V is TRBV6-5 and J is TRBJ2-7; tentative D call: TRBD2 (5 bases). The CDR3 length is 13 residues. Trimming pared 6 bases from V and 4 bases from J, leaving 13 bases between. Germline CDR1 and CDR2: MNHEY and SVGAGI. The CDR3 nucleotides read TGTGCCAGCAGGCGGGCCGACGCATACGAGCAGTACTTC. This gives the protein CASRRADAYEQYF.

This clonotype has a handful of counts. DNA for the CDR3: TGTGCCAGCAGTGAAGCGAAGGTCTGGGGGCCAGCCTACGAGCAGTACTTC. Protein sequence: CASSEAKVWGPAYEQYF. The rearrangement links TRBV2 to TRBJ2-7, with D perhaps TRBD1 (6 bases). The CDR3 is 17 residues long. Trimming pared 0 bases from V and 2 bases from J, leaving 17 bases between. Germline V gene data show CDR1 as SNHLY and CDR2 as FYNNEI.